The 20 T cell receptor beta chains reported below all come from one sample, sequenced in a study of cytomegalovirus exposure and HLA in healthy donors. Primers for the PCR totalled 60 Vbeta and 13 Jbeta. Libraries were prepared by immunoSEQ multiplex PCR; TCRdb keeps only in-frame clonotypes and omits some of them. The sample lists under 150,000 clones; around 81% were seen once. Sequences were obtained from PBMCs. The receptors were gathered from a woman aged 25 to 39 in good health and CMV-seronegative.

The chain couples TRBV10-1 to TRBJ2-1; 8 bases map to TRBD1. The germline CDR1 and CDR2 sequences are WNHNN and SYGVQD (reference sequence). The CDR3 is 14 residues long. Trimming at V came to 4 bases and at J to 8 bases, leaving 7 bases not matched to a gene. This CDR3 is CASSGTGWIDEQFF. DNA for the CDR3: TGCGCCAGCAGTGGGACAGGGTGGATTGATGAGCAGTTCTTC.

This chain connects TRBV7-6 to TRBJ2-1; TRBD2 agrees at 8 bases. The CDR3 covers 16 residues. V lost 6 bases, J lost 3 bases, and 10 bases stayed unmatched. From germline, CDR1 is SGHVS and CDR2 FNYEAQ. CDR3 coding DNA: TGTGCCAGCAGTCGTTATAGCGGGACTAACTACAATGAGCAGTTCTTC. It codes for CASSRYSGTNYNEQFF.

The chain joins TRBV28 to TRBJ2-1; D possibly corresponds to TRBD2 (5 bases). V was clipped by 3 bases and J by 1 base, with 13 bases between them. This CDR3 has 16 residues. In germline, CDR1 is MDHEN, CDR2 SYDVKM. CDR3 region: CASSFQQSGSYNEQFF. The CDR3 DNA reads as TGTGCCAGCAGTTTTCAGCAAAGCGGTTCCTACAATGAGCAGTTCTTC. The full variable domain, completed using reference TRBV28 and TRBJ2-1, is DVKVTQSSRYLVKRTGEKVFLECVQDMDHENMFWYRQDPGLGLRLIYFSYDVKMKEKGDIPEGYSVSREKKERFSLILESASTNQTSMYLCASSFQQSGSYNEQFFGPGTRLTVL.

V usage is TRBV14 and J usage is TRBJ2-7; possibly TRBD1 for D (5 bases). Trimming took off 2 bases at V and 4 bases at J, with 15 bases between the two ends. Germline CDR1 is SGHDN and CDR2 is FVKESK. The CDR3 covers 15 residues. The CDR3 nucleotides are TGTGCCAGCAGCCAATCGTTTAGGGGTATTTACGAGCAGTACTTC. Its translation: CASSQSFRGIYEQYF. Combining the CDR3 with reference TRBV14 and TRBJ2-7 gives the whole variable domain EAGVTQFPSHSVIEKGQTVTLRCDPISGHDNLYWYRRVMGKEIKFLLHFVKESKQDESGMPNNRFLAERTGGTYSTLKVQPAELEDSGVYFCASSQSFRGIYEQYFGPGTRLTVT.

Only one count was recorded for this clone. V gene TRBV6-6 combines with J gene TRBJ2-3; unclear D gene. This CDR3 spans 11 amino acids. With 6 bases removed from V and 6 bases from J, the gap between germline ends came to 7 bases. CDR1 is MNHNY, CDR2 SVGAGI, per germline (reference sequence). CDR3 coding DNA: TGTGCCAGCAGGTCCGGGGATACGCAGTATTTT. Residues: CASRSGDTQYF.

This chain uses TRBV10-3 with TRBJ2-1, with D perhaps matching TRBD1 (5 bases). Trimming took 4 bases from V and 8 from J, leaving 9 bases between them. This CDR3 comprises 12 residues. The germline CDR1 and CDR2 sequences are ENHRY and SYGVKD. The CDR3 sequence is CAISAQGDEQFF. DNA of the CDR3: TGTGCCATCAGTGCCCAGGGTGATGAGCAGTTCTTC.

The V gene is TRBV7-9, the J gene TRBJ2-7; 7 positions match TRBD2. Germline CDR1 SEHNR, CDR2 FQNEAQ (reference sequence). There are 15 residues in the CDR3. The junction had 8 bases not matched to a gene; V was cut back by 3 bases and J by 3 bases. The CDR3 nucleotides are TGTGCCAGCAGCTTGGGGGGAGGGAGCGGCTACGAGCAGTACTTC. Its protein product is CASSLGGGSGYEQYF.

The chain couples TRBV7-8 to TRBJ2-1, with 9 nucleotides matching TRBD2. Germline V lookup: CDR1 SGHVS, CDR2 FQNEAQ. The trim removed 5 bases at V and 7 bases at J, leaving 12 bases unmatched. The CDR3 is 16 residues long. The CDR3 DNA reads as TGTGCCAGCAGCCCACCCGGGCTAGCGGGATTGAATGAGCAGTTCTTC. Amino acids: CASSPPGLAGLNEQFF.

CDR3 sequence (DNA): TGTGCCAGCAGCTTAGCCGGGACAGGGTCCTACGAGCAGTACTTC. This encodes CASSLAGTGSYEQYF. The chain is built from TRBV11-1 and TRBJ2-7; 9 bases are shared with TRBD1. V shed 0 bases and J 1 base; nucleotides not matched to a gene: 1. The germline V gene has CDR1 SGHAT and CDR2 FQDESV (reference sequence). This CDR3 has 15 amino acids.

This rearrangement joins TRBV25-1 to TRBJ2-5, with D tentatively TRBD1 (5 bases). The germline V gene has CDR1 MGHDK and CDR2 SYGVNS. V shed 2 bases and J shed 5 bases, with 15 bases lying between them. The CDR3 consists of 15 residues. CDR3 residues: CASSEGAFSPETQYF. In DNA, the CDR3 is TGTGCCAGCAGTGAAGGGGCGTTTTCCCCCGAGACCCAGTACTTC.

Of note for this clone: Other nucleotide sequences from this sample produce the same CDR3. This sequence joins TRBV28 and TRBJ1-3, with 8 bases aligning to TRBD1. With 8 bases clipped from V and 5 bases from J, the junction kept 14 bases outside the gene matches. The CDR3 has 16 residues. CDR1 MDHEN and CDR2 SYDVKM come from the germline V gene. The CDR3 is CASGSGQGYPRNTIYF. The CDR3, as DNA: TGTGCCAGCGGATCCGGACAGGGTTATCCAAGAAACACCATATATTTT. The whole variable domain, filled in from reference TRBV28 and TRBJ1-3, reads DVKVTQSSRYLVKRTGEKVFLECVQDMDHENMFWYRQDPGLGLRLIYFSYDVKMKEKGDIPEGYSVSREKKERFSLILESASTNQTSMYLCASGSGQGYPRNTIYFGEGSWLTVV.

The chain links TRBV28 to TRBJ2-7, with 9 bases matching TRBD1. V shed 3 bases, J shed 4 bases, and the junction held 4 bases outside the gene matches. Germline assignment: CDR1 MDHEN and CDR2 SYDVKM. The CDR3 loop spans 14 amino acids. CDR3 DNA sequence: TGTGCCAGCAGTTTCGGGACAGGGAGGTACGAGCAGTACTTC. Protein product: CASSFGTGRYEQYF.

This clone has a handful of counts. The chain joins TRBV5-4 to TRBJ2-5; no clear D. The tail of the sequence fits TRBJ2-7 better, so the J call may be wrong. The length of the CDR3 is 13 residues. CDR1 and CDR2 from the germline V gene are SGHNT and YYREEE (reference sequence). CDR3: CASSGYGSYEQYF. The CDR3 DNA reads TGTGCCAGCAGCGGGTACGGGTCCTACGAGCAGTACTTC.

The genes are TRBV7-9 and TRBJ1-2, with TRBD1 identical over 7 bases. The V segment lost 5 bases and the J segment 4 bases; nucleotides outside the gene matches: 10. The germline V gene encodes CDR1 SEHNR and CDR2 FQNEAQ (reference sequence). This CDR3 comprises 15 residues. Here the CDR3 DNA reads TGTGCCAGCAGCCCAACGTCAGGGGGTGGCTATGGCTACACCTTC. Protein sequence: CASSPTSGGGYGYTF.

Only one count was recorded for this clone. The gene calls are TRBV11-2 and TRBJ2-5, with D perhaps TRBD2 (5 bases). The CDR3 covers 14 residues. The germline CDR1 and CDR2 sequences are SGHAT and FQNNGV. V gave up 1 base and J gave up 5 bases, with 11 bases separating them. CDR3 residues: CASSLVEGQETQYF. The CDR3 DNA sequence: TGTGCCAGCAGCTTAGTTGAGGGCCAGGAGACCCAGTACTTC.

The chain combines TRBV6-4 with TRBJ2-1; 9 nucleotides agree with TRBD2. Germline CDR1 reads MRHNA; CDR2 reads SNTAGT. The V gene end was trimmed by 0 bases and the J gene end by 5 bases; junction bases not matched to a gene: 5. This CDR3 region has 16 residues. As DNA, the CDR3 is TGTGCCAGCAGTGACTCGGGTAGCGGGGGCCACAATGAGCAGTTCTTC. This encodes CASSDSGSGGHNEQFF.

This sequence joins TRBV6-5 and TRBJ1-1, with 7 bases aligning to TRBD1. CDR3 length: 14 residues. J was trimmed by 5 bases and V by 5 bases; bases with no gene match: 8. Germline V gene lookup returns CDR1 MNHEY and CDR2 SVGAGI. For the CDR3, the DNA is TGTGCCAGCAGTCCAAGGACAGGAGGAACTGAAGCTTTCTTT. It encodes CASSPRTGGTEAFF.

The V call is TRBV5-1, the J call TRBJ2-2; possible D gene TRBD2, 6 bases. The CDR3 has 16 amino acids. Trimming removed 4 bases at V and 1 base at J, with 14 bases between. Germline V CDR1 and CDR2: SGHRS, YFSETQ. The CDR3 region has the DNA TGCGCCAGCAGCCCCCGGAGCGGGCAGAACACCGGGGAGCTGTTTTTT. Protein sequence: CASSPRSGQNTGELFF.

The chain recombines TRBV30 with TRBJ2-1; TRBD2 might be the D (5 bases). Deletions cut 4 bases from V and 2 bases from J, with 12 bases between. Germline assignment: CDR1 GTSNPN and CDR2 SVGIG (reference sequence). The CDR3 sequence is 14 residues long. The CDR3 here is CAWKAEEAYNEQFF. CDR3 in DNA: TGTGCCTGGAAGGCGGAGGAAGCCTACAATGAGCAGTTCTTC.

This clone was found once. The CDR3 DNA reads TGCGCCAGCAGCCTGGACAGGGGAGCCGCTAAGGAGCAGTACTTC. Its protein product is CASSLDRGAAKEQYF. The chain has TRBV5-1 and TRBJ2-7, with 9 bases matching TRBD1. Germline assignment: CDR1 SGHRS and CDR2 YFSETQ. With V trimmed by 4 bases and J by 7 bases, 12 bases remained unmatched. The CDR3 covers 15 residues. Full variable domain (remainder filled in from reference TRBV5-1 and TRBJ2-7): KAGVTQTPRYLIKTRGQQVTLSCSPISGHRSVSWYQQTPGQGLQFLFEYFSETQRNKGNFPGRFSGRQFSNSRSEMNVSTLELGDSALYLCASSLDRGAAKEQYFGPGTRLTVT.